This passage covers 12 T cell receptor beta chains from one sample sequenced in a study of blood T cell repertoires in COVID-19. Method: immunoSEQ multiplex PCR; TCRdb's copy keeps in-frame clones and lacks some. The data contain roughly 300,000 clones, roughly 82% of them seen just once; the ten biggest clones take up around 1.7%. Input material: peripheral blood. The receptors here all came from a woman aged 45-65 years with acute or convalescent COVID-19.

The chain is built from TRBV6-2 or TRBV6-3 and TRBJ2-5; possible D gene TRBD2, 6 bases. The V gene lost 1 base and the J gene lost 2 bases, with 11 bases spanning the gap. This CDR3 is built from 15 residues. The germline V gene encodes CDR1 MNHEY and CDR2 SVGEGT. The CDR3 sequence: CASSYFGTPQETQYF. DNA for the CDR3: TGTGCCAGCAGTTACTTCGGGACTCCACAAGAGACCCAGTACTTC.

V usage is TRBV21-1 and J usage is TRBJ1-1. TRBV21-1 is listed as a pseudogene. The CDR3 spans 12 residues. CDR3 region: CASSNPYSGAFF. DNA of the CDR3: TGTGCCAGCAGCAACCCCTATTCGGGAGCTTTCTTT.

The chain carries TRBV7-9 and TRBJ1-1; 8 nucleotides agree with TRBD1. With V trimmed by 1 base and J by 3 bases, 13 bases remained unmatched. The CDR3 totals 18 residues. Germline V gene data show CDR1 as SEHNR and CDR2 as FQNEAQ (reference sequence). CDR3 DNA sequence: TGTGCCAGCAGCTTAGTGGGGCGCATATTGGACAGGGACACTGAAGCTTTCTTT. This translates into CASSLVGRILDRDTEAFF.

The chain combines TRBV29-1 with TRBJ2-2; no clear D. Germline V gives CDR1 SQVTM, CDR2 ANQGSEA. Trimming removed 6 bases from V and 1 base from J, with 12 bases in between. This CDR3 region has 14 residues. CDR3 in DNA: TGCAGCGTAGCCCCCCGGTTGAACACCGGGGAGCTGTTTTTT. Translating gives CSVAPRLNTGELFF.

The chain recombines TRBV5-1 with TRBJ2-2; D possibly corresponds to TRBD2 (6 bases). The CDR3 covers 13 residues. V lost 5 bases to trimming and J lost 1 base, with 6 bases between them. Per the germline V gene, CDR1 is SGHRS and CDR2 is YFSETQ. CDR3 amino acids: CASRRGNTGELFF. CDR3 in DNA: TGCGCCAGCAGGCGGGGGAACACCGGGGAGCTGTTTTTT.

The chain joins TRBV24-1 to TRBJ2-1; 10 bases fit TRBD2. CDR1 is KGHDR and CDR2 is SFDVKD in the germline V gene. There are 16 residues in the CDR3. After removal of 2 bases from V and 4 bases from J, the junction contained 4 bases not matched to a gene. This CDR3 reads CATSDSSGSVYNEQFF. In DNA form, the CDR3 reads TGTGCCACCAGTGATTCTAGCGGGAGTGTGTACAATGAGCAGTTCTTC.

The genes are TRBV9 and TRBJ1-6; a weak D match, TRBD1 (6 bases). Germline V gives CDR1 SGDLS, CDR2 YYNGEE. The CDR3 runs 15 residues. The V gene lost 0 bases and the J gene lost 7 bases, with 11 bases spanning the gap. CDR3 sequence (DNA): TGTGCCAGCAGCGTAGCAGGGGCGCAAAATTCACCCCTCCACTTT. Protein sequence: CASSVAGAQNSPLHF.

The chain is built from TRBV28 and TRBJ1-3, with 8 bases aligning to TRBD1. V gave up 5 bases and J gave up 1 base; unmatched junction bases: 7. This CDR3 region has 16 residues. The germline gives CDR1 MDHEN, CDR2 SYDVKM. The CDR3 DNA sequence: TGTGCCAGCAGTACTCGGACAGGGAGATCTGGAAACACCATATATTTT. Protein sequence: CASSTRTGRSGNTIYF. The full variable domain, completed using reference TRBV28 and TRBJ1-3, is DVKVTQSSRYLVKRTGEKVFLECVQDMDHENMFWYRQDPGLGLRLIYFSYDVKMKEKGDIPEGYSVSREKKERFSLILESASTNQTSMYLCASSTRTGRSGNTIYFGEGSWLTVV.

The chain carries TRBV7-2 and TRBJ2-5; D is unresolved. The CDR3 runs to 13 residues. With 5 bases removed from V and 2 bases from J, the gap between germline ends came to 9 bases. CDR1 is SGHTA, CDR2 FQGNSA, per germline. The CDR3 here is CASSLSFQETQYF. CDR3 in DNA: TGTGCCAGCAGCCTCTCGTTTCAAGAGACCCAGTACTTC. The full variable domain, its missing parts supplied by reference TRBV7-2 and TRBJ2-5, is GAGVSQSPSNKVTEKGKDVELRCDPISGHTALYWYRQSLGQGLEFLIYFQGNSAPDKSGLPSDRFSAERTGGSVSTLTIQRTQQEDSAVYLCASSLSFQETQYFGPGTRLLVL.

This sequence joins TRBV5-1 and TRBJ2-7, with 9 bases matching TRBD2. The CDR3 consists of 14 residues. J was trimmed by 3 bases and V by 3 bases; bases with no gene match: 4. Per the germline V gene, CDR1 is SGHRS and CDR2 is YFSETQ. CDR3 nucleotide sequence: TGCGCCAGCAGCTGGACTAGCGAGGTCTACGAGCAGTACTTC. This sequence encodes CASSWTSEVYEQYF.

Turning to this clone: The sample contains more than one DNA sequence encoding this CDR3. The rearrangement uses TRBV4-2 and TRBJ2-7, with 12 bases aligning to TRBD2. The germline CDR1 and CDR2 sequences are LGHNA and YNFKEQ. V lost 3 bases, J lost 1 base, and 4 bases stayed unmatched. The CDR3 totals 16 residues. The CDR3 is CASSQPGTSGSYEQYF. The CDR3 DNA sequence: TGTGCCAGCAGCCAGCCCGGGACTAGCGGGTCCTACGAGCAGTACTTC.

The rearrangement uses TRBV7-8 and TRBJ1-5; possible D gene TRBD1, 5 bases. V was shortened by 1 base and J by 3 bases, with 10 bases between the two germline ends. The germline gives CDR1 SGHVS, CDR2 FQNEAQ. This CDR3 has 15 residues. The CDR3 protein is CASSLGTPFNQPQHF. DNA of the CDR3: TGTGCCAGCAGCTTAGGGACACCATTCAATCAGCCCCAGCATTTT.